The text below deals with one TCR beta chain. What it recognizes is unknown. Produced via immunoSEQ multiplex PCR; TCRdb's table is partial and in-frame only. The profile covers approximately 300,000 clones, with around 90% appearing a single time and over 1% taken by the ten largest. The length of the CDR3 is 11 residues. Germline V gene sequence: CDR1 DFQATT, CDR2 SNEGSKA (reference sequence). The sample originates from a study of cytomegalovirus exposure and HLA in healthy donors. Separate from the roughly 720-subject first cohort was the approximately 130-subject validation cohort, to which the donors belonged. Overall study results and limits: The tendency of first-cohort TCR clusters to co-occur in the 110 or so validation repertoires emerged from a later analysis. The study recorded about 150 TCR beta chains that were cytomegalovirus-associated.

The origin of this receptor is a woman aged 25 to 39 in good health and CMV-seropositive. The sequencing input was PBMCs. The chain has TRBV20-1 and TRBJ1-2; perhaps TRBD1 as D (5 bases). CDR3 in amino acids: CSETVSLGYTF. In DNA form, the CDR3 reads TGCAGCGAGACAGTCTCCCTGGGCTACACCTTC.